Given below is one T cell receptor (beta chain) in context. Every sample had a minimum of 6.5 million PBMCs isolated. Alongside a J-beta primer mix, a sample-barcoded 5' primer served in a second PCR lasting about 6 to 11 cycles. TCRdb called the 5' RACE reads again in MiXCR, with one record for every CDR3 protein. The repertoire consists of about 1.5 million distinct CDR3 sequences, with 35% to 45% occurring once and the leading ten covering about 4.1%. This specimen comes from a study of blood T cells in healthy people across ages. The clonotype comes from a woman aged 18 to 35 in good health. The specimen sequenced was blood.

The DNA of the CDR3 is TGCGCCAGCAGCCAAGGGACAGCACTATATGGCTACACCTTC. This translates into CASSQGTALYGYTF. This sequence joins TRBV4-3 and TRBJ1-2; D may be TRBD1 (6 bases). Germline values: CDR1 LGHNA, CDR2 YSLEER. The CDR3 totals 14 residues. V was trimmed by 1 base and J by 5 bases, leaving 11 bases between them.